This T cell receptor beta chain was sequenced for a study of CD8 T cells in ankylosing spondylitis listed by TCRdb under 2017. With regard to the full study: To find TCR variants linked to disease, the study profiled T cell receptor beta repertoires in ankylosing spondylitis patients and healthy donors. The full study cohort comprised about 23 ankylosing spondylitis patients and roughly 110 healthy donors. Peripheral blood samples were taken, and synovial fluid was additionally collected from ankylosing spondylitis patients.

Of note for this clonotype: What this receptor recognizes is not known. Qualities for individual bases were not recorded, and no much larger clone is one base off.

Sequencing instrument: Illumina HiSeq 2500. TCR beta libraries were prepared by quantitative 5'-RACE with molecular barcodes. Processing in the source paper ran as follows. A new computational method based on a probabilistic model of VDJ rearrangement was used to identify disease-linked TCR variants. The public reads were run again by TCRdb, first through fastp at Q25 and then through MiXCR, and only productive beta chains were kept. Rows are combined by CDR3 protein, so each entry shows the most common genes and DNA. TCRdb's processing, not the authors', yielded these V and J calls. The sample includes about 700,000 distinct CDR3 sequences, with around a fifth observed a single time. The ten largest make up 15% to 20% of the sample. Here is what the overall study found, with its caveats: Some motif variants had previously been reported in the synovial fluid and blood of reactive arthritis patients, which suggests shared mechanisms of disease initiation. Blood from ankylosing spondylitis patients appeared to be characterized by a TCR beta motif composed of eight highly homologous amino acid variants. Significant enrichment of the disease-linked clones was reported in matched synovial fluid samples from ankylosing spondylitis patients. In peripheral blood, the disease-linked clones were found at relatively low frequencies and had a CD8+ phenotype.

The V and J ends are trimmed by 3 bases and 4 bases, leaving 10 bases between them. Inclusive of the bounding cysteine and phenylalanine, the CDR3 is 14 residues long. The read is trimmed to its CDR3 DNA, 42 bases read in frame from base 1. The germline V gene yields KGHSH for CDR1 and LQKENI for CDR2. The receptor was derived from a male donor with ankylosing spondylitis. The chain is made from TRBV18 and TRBJ1-5; the D gene cannot be named for sure. The sequencing sample was made of blood, either unsorted or a sorted T cell fraction (not recorded which). The nucleotides are TGTGCCAGCTCACCCCTACACGGAAATCAGCCCCAGCATTTT. Translation gives CASSPLHGNQPQHF.